The 28 T cell receptor beta chains below all came from one sample that was sequenced in a study of shared clonotypes between healthy human individuals. Method: immunoSEQ multiplex PCR; TCRdb's copy keeps in-frame clones and lacks some. The table has 950,000 to 1,100,000 clones, around three quarters seen once. Material for sequencing was memory CD4+ T cells from PBMCs. Subset noted: CD45RA-negative fraction. All receptors derive from a man aged 18 to 29 in good health. Some clones in this sample may be carry-over from other donors' samples.

The rearrangement links TRBV28 to TRBJ1-4; 7 nucleotides align to TRBD1. Germline-derived CDR1 and CDR2 are MDHEN and SYDVKM. V was clipped by 8 bases and J by 10 bases; unmatched bases: 10. CDR3 length: 13 amino acids. The CDR3 sequence is CASYLPAGGKLFF. CDR3 nucleotides: TGTGCCAGCTACTTGCCGGCAGGGGGAAAACTGTTTTTT.

The rearrangement links TRBV6-4 to TRBJ1-4; no clear D. The CDR3 sequence is 14 residues long. V dropped 2 bases and J dropped 5 bases, with 9 bases sitting between them. CDR1 is MRHNA and CDR2 is SNTAGT in the germline V gene. The CDR3 DNA reads TGTGCCAGCAGTGACCCGGAGGGCAATGAAAAACTGTTTTTT. It yields the protein CASSDPEGNEKLFF.

The chain combines TRBV2 with TRBJ2-2; 9 bases match TRBD1. This CDR3 spans 15 amino acids. After removal of 6 bases from V and 5 bases from J, the junction contained 7 bases not matched to a gene. The V gene's germline CDR1 is SNHLY and CDR2 FYNNEI. CDR3 coding DNA: TGTGCCAGCAGGATCGGGACAGGGCGGACCGGGGAGCTGTTTTTT. Translated, it gives CASRIGTGRTGELFF. Combining the CDR3 with reference TRBV2 and TRBJ2-2 gives the whole variable domain EPEVTQTPSHQVTQMGQEVILRCVPISNHLYFYWYRQILGQKVEFLVSFYNNEISEKSEIFDDQFSVERPDGSNFTLKIRSTKLEDSAMYFCASRIGTGRTGELFFGEGSRLTVL.

The chain uses TRBV2 and TRBJ1-4, with 8 bases fitting TRBD1. The CDR3 runs 13 residues. The trim removed 6 bases at V and 8 bases at J, leaving 5 bases unmatched. Germline V gene sequence: CDR1 SNHLY, CDR2 FYNNEI. The CDR3 loop reads CASRRQGNEKLFF. The CDR3 bases are TGTGCCAGCAGGAGACAGGGGAACGAAAAACTGTTTTTT.

This clone appeared many times. The V gene is TRBV2, the J gene TRBJ2-4; a weak D match, TRBD2 (5 bases). The ends were cut back, 4 bases at V and 8 bases at J, with 12 bases in the middle. CDR1 is SNHLY, CDR2 FYNNEI, per germline. The CDR3 is made up of 13 amino acids. The CDR3 DNA is TGTGCCAGCAGTGGGTTCATGGAGGACATTCAGTACTTC. As protein: CASSGFMEDIQYF.

This rearrangement joins TRBV2 to TRBJ2-7; TRBD2 matches at 9 bases. The germline V gene has CDR1 SNHLY and CDR2 FYNNEI. V shed 5 bases and J 6 bases; nucleotides not matched to a gene: 17. The CDR3 has 17 residues. CDR3 nucleotides: TGTGCCAGCAGTTCAGGAATAGCGGGAGTATCGGGCTCCGAGCAGTACTTC. It encodes CASSSGIAGVSGSEQYF.

In regard to this clone: The sample carries other DNA sequences with the same CDR3. J is TRBJ2-7 and V is TRBV9; D is uncertain. V gave up 0 bases and J gave up 3 bases, with 7 bases separating them. This CDR3 contains 13 residues. Germline CDR1 SGDLS, CDR2 YYNGEE. The DNA for the CDR3 is TGTGCCAGCAGCGTAGATCTGTACTACGAGCAGTACTTC. It is translated as CASSVDLYYEQYF.

As regards this clone: Other DNA variants within this sample encode the same CDR3. V usage is TRBV20-1 and J usage is TRBJ2-1, with no clear D. This CDR3 spans 11 amino acids. Germline CDR1 is DFQATT and CDR2 is SNEGSKA (reference sequence). Between the trimmed V and J ends, which lost 6 bases and 4 bases, there was a span of 7 bases. This CDR3 reads CSANPYNEQFF. The CDR3 bases are TGCAGTGCCAATCCGTACAATGAGCAGTTCTTC.

J is TRBJ1-2 and V is TRBV7-3, with D tentatively TRBD1 (5 bases). From germline, CDR1 is SGHTA and CDR2 FQGTGA. CDR3 length equals 17 residues. Deletions cut 1 base from V and 7 bases from J, with 22 bases between. The CDR3 here is CASSLNRDGDNLSGYTF. The CDR3 DNA reads as TGTGCCAGCAGCTTAAACCGGGACGGCGATAATCTTAGTGGCTACACCTTC.

As regards this clone: Other DNA sequences in the same sample also yield this CDR3. The chain uses TRBV7-9 and TRBJ2-3; D is possibly TRBD1 or TRBD2 (6 bases each). Trimming removed 0 bases from V and 6 bases from J, with 10 bases in between. The CDR3 is made up of 14 amino acids. From germline, CDR1 is SEHNR and CDR2 FQNEAQ (reference sequence). The CDR3 DNA reads as TGTGCCAGCAGCTTAGCGGGGGGCGCGGATACGCAGTATTTT. This encodes CASSLAGGADTQYF.

V usage is TRBV2 and J usage is TRBJ1-2; no firm D call. The germline V gene encodes CDR1 SNHLY and CDR2 FYNNEI. The CDR3 covers 14 residues. Trimming cost V 7 bases and J 1 base, with 13 bases left between them. The CDR3 is CASTPGRLNYGYTF. CDR3 bases: TGTGCCAGCACGCCCGGTCGGCTTAACTATGGCTACACCTTC.

The V call is TRBV7-9, the J call TRBJ1-2; D call uncertain. Trimming shortened V by 4 bases and J by 4 bases, and 10 bases separated the two germline ends. The CDR3 is 13 amino acids. Germline V CDR1 and CDR2: SEHNR, FQNEAQ (reference sequence). CDR3 sequence (DNA): TGTGCCAGCAGCTCCTCGTTGGGCTATGGCTACACCTTC. Its protein is CASSSSLGYGYTF.

This sequence joins TRBV7-9 and TRBJ1-1; 9 nucleotides line up with TRBD1. In germline, CDR1 is SEHNR, CDR2 FQNEAQ (reference sequence). Trimming removed 4 bases from V and 7 bases from J; junction bases left unmatched: 4. The CDR3 sequence is 13 residues long. CDR3 sequence reads: CASSSGQGYEAFF. CDR3 sequence (DNA): TGTGCCAGCAGCTCCGGACAGGGGTATGAAGCTTTCTTT.

The rearrangement uses TRBV27 and TRBJ1-1; D remains unclear. V lost 5 bases and J lost 1, with 8 bases in between. This CDR3 region has 13 residues. Germline CDR1 MNHEY, CDR2 SMNVEV (reference sequence). The CDR3: CASSPRWNTEAFF. CDR3 DNA sequence: TGTGCCAGCAGTCCCCGCTGGAACACTGAAGCTTTCTTT.

The V gene is TRBV19, the J gene TRBJ2-7, with 14 nucleotides matching TRBD2. This CDR3 has 16 residues. CDR1 is LNHDA, CDR2 SQIVND, per germline (reference sequence). Germline trimming cut 5 bases from V and 2 bases from J; bases unmatched to any gene: 5. Here the CDR3 DNA reads TGTGCCAGTAGTCTACGACTAGCGGGAGGGGCCTACGAGCAGTACTTC. Residues: CASSLRLAGGAYEQYF.

This chain uses TRBV28 with TRBJ1-1, with 9 bases matching TRBD1. The CDR3 totals 16 residues. V gave up 1 base and J gave up 3 bases; unmatched junction bases: 6. The germline V gene encodes CDR1 MDHEN and CDR2 SYDVKM. The CDR3 loop reads CASSLFPGQGDTEAFF. CDR3 DNA sequence: TGTGCCAGCAGTTTATTCCCGGGACAGGGTGACACTGAAGCTTTCTTT.

The V and J genes are TRBV18 and TRBJ1-1, with TRBD1 identical over 8 bases. CDR3 size: 14 residues. Germline values: CDR1 KGHSH, CDR2 LQKENI. J lost 5 bases, V lost 2 bases, and 4 bases had no gene match. The CDR3 loop reads CASSPSGGDTEAFF. Written as DNA, the CDR3 is TGTGCCAGCTCACCATCAGGGGGCGATACTGAAGCTTTCTTT.

The chain carries TRBV2 and TRBJ2-7, with TRBD2 as a possible D gene (6 bases). Germline CDR1 reads SNHLY; CDR2 reads FYNNEI. This CDR3 has 12 amino acids. V shed 4 bases and J shed 9 bases, with 13 bases lying between them. CDR3 DNA sequence: TGTGCCAGCAGTGGGGACTTTCCGGGGCAGTACTTC. Its translation is CASSGDFPGQYF.

V usage is TRBV7-3 and J usage is TRBJ2-5, with D perhaps assigned TRBD1 or TRBD2 (5 bases each). The closer fit of TRBJ2-7 to the DNA end suggests the J call may be wrong. Germline V gene data show CDR1 as SGHTA and CDR2 as FQGTGA. The CDR3 spans 14 residues. CDR3 sequence: CASSPVGTSYEQYF. The CDR3 DNA sequence: TGTGCCAGCAGCCCGGTTGGGACCTCCTACGAGCAGTACTTC.

This chain uses TRBV20-1 with TRBJ1-1; D is unresolved. V shed 3 bases and J shed 5 bases, with 7 bases lying between them. The CDR3 consists of 11 residues. Germline V CDR1 and CDR2: DFQATT, SNEGSKA (reference sequence). CDR3 protein: CSARKVTEAFF. DNA for the CDR3: TGCAGTGCTAGGAAAGTAACTGAAGCTTTCTTT.

This clone was picked up many times. The V call is TRBV27, the J call TRBJ2-7; TRBD1 aligns across 9 bases. The CDR3 is 15 residues long. The germline CDR1 and CDR2 sequences are MNHEY and SMNVEV (reference sequence). With V trimmed by 6 bases and J by 4 bases, 10 bases remained unmatched. The CDR3 sequence: CASRYVGTGSYEQYF. The CDR3 nucleotides are TGTGCCAGCAGATATGTCGGGACAGGGTCGTACGAGCAGTACTTC.

This chain uses TRBV28 with TRBJ2-4; no firm D call. The germline CDR1 and CDR2 sequences are MDHEN and SYDVKM. V gave up 6 bases and J gave up 0 bases, with 15 bases separating them. The CDR3 length is 16 residues. CDR3 sequence reads: CASRSEIFLAKNIQYF. The CDR3 DNA sequence: TGTGCCAGCAGATCCGAGATTTTTCTAGCCAAAAACATTCAGTACTTC. The variable domain in full, completed from reference TRBV28 and TRBJ2-4, reads DVKVTQSSRYLVKRTGEKVFLECVQDMDHENMFWYRQDPGLGLRLIYFSYDVKMKEKGDIPEGYSVSREKKERFSLILESASTNQTSMYLCASRSEIFLAKNIQYFGAGTRLSVL.

The V gene is TRBV5-6, the J gene TRBJ1-1; D may be TRBD1 (5 bases). The CDR3 is 17 residues long. The germline V and J ends were trimmed by 0 bases and 1 base, with 16 bases remaining between them. Germline loops: CDR1 SGHDT, CDR2 YYEEEE. This chain's CDR3 is CASSLALEAGWNTEAFF. DNA for the CDR3: TGTGCCAGCAGCTTGGCCCTCGAGGCAGGGTGGAACACTGAAGCTTTCTTT.

The CDR3 bases are TGTGCCAGCAGCGCGGGGGGTCTAGCGGGAGACAATGAGCAGTTCTTC. This gives the protein CASSAGGLAGDNEQFF. The chain has TRBV9 and TRBJ2-1, with 10 bases identical to TRBD2. V was clipped by 3 bases and J by 5 bases; unmatched bases: 8. From germline, CDR1 is SGDLS and CDR2 YYNGEE. This CDR3 is 16 amino acids long.

DNA of the CDR3: TGTGCCAGCAGCTTCCAGGGATTCTCAGGCTACACCTTC. It is translated as CASSFQGFSGYTF. This chain joins TRBV7-3 and TRBJ1-2; D may be TRBD1 (5 bases). This CDR3 region has 13 residues. Germline CDR1 is SGHTA and CDR2 is FQGTGA. V dropped 3 bases and J dropped 8 bases, with 13 bases sitting between them.

The chain recombines TRBV12-2 with TRBJ1-4. TRBV12-2 is designated a pseudogene. This CDR3 is 15 amino acids long. The CDR3 DNA is TGTGCAAGTCGCCCCAGAGGTGGGGCTAATGAAAAACTGTTTTTT. As protein: CASRPRGGANEKLFF.

The chain links TRBV25-1 to TRBJ1-2; 9 nucleotides line up with TRBD1. Germline V lookup: CDR1 MGHDK, CDR2 SYGVNS. The CDR3 totals 14 residues. With 2 bases clipped from V and 8 bases from J, the junction kept 6 bases outside the gene matches. CDR3 sequence (DNA): TGTGCCAGCAGTGAAGGGGGGACAGGGAGGGGCTACACCTTC. This translates into CASSEGGTGRGYTF.

This clone was counted a few times. The genes are TRBV13 and TRBJ2-7; D may be TRBD1 (6 bases). The CDR3 has 13 amino acids. Per the germline V gene, CDR1 is PRHDT and CDR2 is FYEKMQ (reference sequence). The V end lost 1 base, the J end lost 3 bases, and 7 bases lay between the germline ends. In DNA form, the CDR3 reads TGTGCCAGCAGCTTAGACAGGGACTACGAGCAGTACTTC. Amino acids: CASSLDRDYEQYF.